A single sample gave rise to the 17 T cell receptor beta chains below, sequenced in a study of blood T cell repertoires in COVID-19. Clones were sequenced by immunoSEQ multiplex PCR, and TCRdb holds only the in-frame ones, with some missing. Among about 270,000 clones listed, around 87% were seen once. The sequenced sample was peripheral blood. Every receptor here comes from a woman in her forties or fifties with acute or convalescent COVID-19.

CDR3 coding DNA: TGTGCCAGCAGTGAACCCCCTTCAGAGCCCCAGCATTTT. It yields the protein CASSEPPSEPQHF. This sequence joins TRBV6-1 and TRBJ1-5; the D is unclear. Between the trimmed V and J ends, which lost 2 bases and 8 bases, there was a span of 10 bases. CDR1 and CDR2 from the germline V gene are MNHNS and SASEGT. The CDR3 length is 13 residues.

Here the CDR3 DNA reads TGTGCCAGCAGCTCACAGGGCGGCACTGAAGCTTTCTTT. It encodes CASSSQGGTEAFF. The chain employs TRBV7-3 and TRBJ1-1, with a weak D call TRBD1 (6 bases). This CDR3 comprises 13 residues. Germline CDR1 is SGHTA and CDR2 is FQGTGA. V lost 4 bases, J lost 4 bases, and 10 bases lay in between.

The chain joins TRBV28 to TRBJ1-3; D is perhaps TRBD1 (6 bases). The CDR3 loop spans 16 amino acids. Germline V gene lookup returns CDR1 MDHEN and CDR2 SYDVKM. V gave up 3 bases and J gave up 2 bases, with 14 bases separating them. As DNA, the CDR3 is TGTGCCAGCAGTTTTTCAGACAGGTTAGCTGGAAACACCATATATTTT. Translation: CASSFSDRLAGNTIYF.

Only a few counts were recorded for this clone. The rearrangement joins TRBV4-1 to TRBJ1-1; D remains ambiguous. Between the trimmed V and J ends, which lost 2 bases and 8 bases, there was a span of 18 bases. The CDR3 is 15 amino acids. Per the germline V gene, CDR1 is MGHRA and CDR2 is YSYEKL. This chain's CDR3 is CASSQNSGWRSEAFF. DNA of the CDR3: TGCGCCAGCAGCCAAAATAGTGGGTGGCGGTCCGAAGCTTTCTTT.

This chain uses TRBV9 with TRBJ1-6; D may be TRBD1 (5 bases). V lost 6 bases, J lost 10 bases, and 20 bases lay in between. The germline V gene has CDR1 SGDLS and CDR2 YYNGEE. This CDR3 spans 15 amino acids. CDR3 loop: CASTQGRVVGSPLHF. DNA of the CDR3: TGTGCCAGCACCCAGGGCAGGGTGGTAGGATCACCCCTCCACTTT.

The count of this clone is one. The chain employs TRBV27 and TRBJ2-1; 12 bases fit TRBD2. The CDR3 runs to 15 residues. V was clipped by 5 bases and J by 4 bases; unmatched bases: 3. The germline CDR1 and CDR2 sequences are MNHEY and SMNVEV (reference sequence). CDR3 region: CASSTGTSGYNEQFF. The DNA for the CDR3 is TGTGCCAGCAGTACGGGGACTAGCGGGTACAATGAGCAGTTCTTC.

The V call is TRBV9, the J call TRBJ1-3, with TRBD1 matching over 9 bases. Germline V gene lookup returns CDR1 SGDLS and CDR2 YYNGEE. The CDR3 has 15 residues. Trimming removed 4 bases from V and 3 bases from J; junction bases left unmatched: 5. CDR3 sequence: CASSTQGARGNTIYF. For the CDR3, the DNA is TGTGCCAGCAGCACACAGGGGGCGCGTGGAAACACCATATATTTT.

The chain is built from TRBV19 and TRBJ2-7, with a possible D match to TRBD1 (5 bases). From germline, CDR1 is LNHDA and CDR2 SQIVND (reference sequence). Trimming cost V 6 bases and J 7 bases, with 13 bases left between them. The CDR3 loop spans 12 amino acids. CDR3: CASSPAGREQYF. The CDR3 nucleotides are TGTGCCAGTAGCCCTGCAGGGCGGGAGCAGTACTTC.

V is TRBV30 and J is TRBJ1-4; 7 nucleotides match TRBD1. Germline lookup yields CDR1 GTSNPN and CDR2 SVGIG (reference sequence). The CDR3 totals 14 residues. V was pared by 8 bases and J by 0 bases, with 6 bases of the junction left unmatched. CDR3 amino acids: CARGTDATNEKLFF. The CDR3, as DNA: TGTGCCCGCGGGACAGATGCAACTAATGAAAAACTGTTTTTT.

This clone was counted a single time. The chain joins TRBV3-1 (or the pseudogene TRBV3-2) to TRBJ2-7, with D unresolved. CDR3 length: 14 amino acids. In germline, CDR1 is LGHDT, CDR2 YNNKEL (reference sequence). Trimming shortened V by 0 bases and J by 2 bases, and 8 bases separated the two germline ends. CDR3 nucleotides: TGTGCCAGCAGCCAAGATGGTACGGCCTACGAGCAGTACTTC. Residues: CASSQDGTAYEQYF.

This clone was picked up a small number of times. This chain uses TRBV15 with TRBJ2-3; 9 nucleotides align to TRBD1. V lost 5 bases and J lost 6; bases outside the gene matches: 6. This CDR3 has 14 residues. From germline, CDR1 is LNHNV and CDR2 YYDKDF (reference sequence). CDR3 nucleotides: TGTGCCACCAGCTACGGACAGGGGTCGGATACGCAGTATTTT. It specifies CATSYGQGSDTQYF.

CDR3: CARVGLAEAGELFF. CDR3 DNA sequence: TGTGCCAGGGTGGGACTAGCGGAAGCCGGGGAGCTGTTTTTT. The V call is TRBV6-5, the J call TRBJ2-2, with 11 bases matching TRBD2. This CDR3 is 14 amino acids long. Germline V gene lookup returns CDR1 MNHEY and CDR2 SVGAGI. V was pared by 9 bases and J by 6 bases, with 6 bases of the junction left unmatched.

The chain links TRBV5-6 to TRBJ1-6; 10 bases agree with TRBD1. Trimming removed 0 bases from V and 8 bases from J; junction bases left unmatched: 2. From germline, CDR1 is SGHDT and CDR2 YYEEEE. The CDR3 covers 15 residues. CDR3 bases: TGTGCCAGCAGCTTGGAGGGACAGGGGTATTCACCCCTCCACTTT. It is translated as CASSLEGQGYSPLHF.

The chain combines TRBV5-1 with TRBJ2-7; D is perhaps TRBD2 (6 bases). Between the trimmed V and J ends, which lost 0 bases and 2 bases, there was a span of 9 bases. CDR3 length: 14 amino acids. Per the germline V gene, CDR1 is SGHRS and CDR2 is YFSETQ. CDR3 loop: CASSLGLDPYEQYF. The CDR3 nucleotides are TGCGCCAGCAGCTTGGGACTAGATCCCTACGAGCAGTACTTC.

The V call is TRBV7-3, the J call TRBJ1-6, with D uncertain. Germline V gene sequence: CDR1 SGHTA, CDR2 FQGTGA. Trimming removed 5 bases at V and 7 bases at J, with 15 bases between. The CDR3 extends over 15 amino acids. CDR3 loop: CASSRSQVLNSPLHF. The CDR3 DNA reads TGTGCCAGCAGCCGTAGTCAGGTCTTGAATTCACCCCTCCACTTT.

CDR3 loop: CASRNQQGNQPQHF. The CDR3 DNA reads as TGTGCCAGCAGAAACCAACAGGGCAATCAGCCCCAGCATTTT. V gene TRBV16 combines with J gene TRBJ1-5; perhaps TRBD1 as D (5 bases). The V and J ends lost 6 bases and 2 bases respectively, with 11 bases between them. This CDR3 region has 14 residues. Germline-derived CDR1 and CDR2 are KGHSY and FQNENV.

V gene TRBV5-4 combines with J gene TRBJ1-4; possibly TRBD1 for D (5 bases). This CDR3 has 18 amino acids. Germline loops: CDR1 SGHNT, CDR2 YYREEE (reference sequence). Between the trimmed V and J ends, which lost 0 bases and 0 bases, there was a span of 15 bases. This CDR3 reads CASSLESRAPTTNEKLFF. The CDR3 DNA sequence: TGTGCCAGCAGCTTGGAATCCAGGGCACCAACAACTAATGAAAAACTGTTTTTT.